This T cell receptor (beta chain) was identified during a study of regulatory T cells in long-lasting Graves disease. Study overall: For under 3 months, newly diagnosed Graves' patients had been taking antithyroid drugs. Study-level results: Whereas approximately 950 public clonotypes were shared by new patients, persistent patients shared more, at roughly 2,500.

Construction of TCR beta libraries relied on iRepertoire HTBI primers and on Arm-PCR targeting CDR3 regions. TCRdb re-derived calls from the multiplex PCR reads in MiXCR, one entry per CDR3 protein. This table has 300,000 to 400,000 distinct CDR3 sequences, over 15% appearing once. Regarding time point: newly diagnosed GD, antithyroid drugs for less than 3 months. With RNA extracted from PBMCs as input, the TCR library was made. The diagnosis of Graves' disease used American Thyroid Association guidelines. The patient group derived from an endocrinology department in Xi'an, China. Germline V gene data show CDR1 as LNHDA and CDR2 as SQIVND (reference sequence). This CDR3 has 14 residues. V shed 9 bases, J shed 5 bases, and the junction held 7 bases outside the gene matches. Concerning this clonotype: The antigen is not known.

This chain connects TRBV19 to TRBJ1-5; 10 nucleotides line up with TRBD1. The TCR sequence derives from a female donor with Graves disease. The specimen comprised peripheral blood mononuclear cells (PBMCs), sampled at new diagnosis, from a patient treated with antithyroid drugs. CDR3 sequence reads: CASNDRGLDQPQHF. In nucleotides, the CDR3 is TGTGCCAGCAATGACAGGGGGCTTGATCAGCCCCAGCATTTT.